This record covers a single TCR beta chain. This clonotype has a count of ten or more. The clone's antigen remains unknown. Base qualities are missing; no much larger clone stands one base away. A distance of 12 bases separates the germline ends of V and J, which lose 7 bases and 5 bases respectively. The CDR3 starts with the cysteine, ends with the phenylalanine, and has 13 residues. Only CDR3 DNA is held: 39 bases, read in frame from base 1. The data stem from a study of tumor and adjacent non-tumor tissue in lung cancer (dated by TCRdb to 2017 to 2018). With regard to the full study: Patients with adenocarcinoma (roughly 12), squamous cell carcinoma (2) and small cell lung cancer (1) were included in the cohort. The 15 enrolled patients, of whom some ten were men and 5 were women, were aged about 30 to 80 years and were diagnosed with TNM stage I to III disease. Sequencing generated a total of approximately 130,000,000 productive TCRbeta reads, averaging around 4.3 million reads per sample. Bulk TCRbeta repertoires were compared between lung tumor tissue and matched distant non-tumor lung tissue obtained from more than 12 lung cancer patients. For each patient, one tumor sample and one normal lung sample were taken, giving some 33 paired specimens that underwent TCRbeta CDR3 sequencing. The investigation overall reported the following: Neither the sequencing platform nor unique molecular identifiers are named or mentioned anywhere in the methods. A significantly larger cumulative share of the repertoire was made up by the top 100 clones in normal lung than in tumor tissue. TCR diversity was significantly higher in younger patients, and higher tumor TCR diversity was associated with shorter overall and disease-free survival. Only 15 or so patients were included in the cohort, and the need for larger samples and more detailed clinical data was noted by the authors. Because peripheral blood was not sequenced, blood TCRbeta repertoires in the lung cancer patients of the study were not examined. Tumor tissue showed significantly greater TCR diversity (inverse Simpson) than normal lung tissue (about 400 vs 180, P = 0.0075, Mann-Whitney U test).

Library prep was done by multiplex PCR. Sequencing was performed on an Illumina HiSeq 2500. TCRbeta libraries were constructed through three rounds of nested PCR with primers (Table S4) according to protocols adapted from ARM-PCR. Before sequencing, PCR products of 200-500 bp were excised from the gel and purified with the QIAquick gel extraction kit. On the authors' methods: Reads were cleaned with Trimmomatic, merged with FLASH into complete CDR3 sequences, and assigned to V(D)J germline segments with MiTCR. Clonal diversity was computed as the inverse Simpson's index with VDJtools. In-frame sequences lacking a premature stop codon were counted as productive reads. TCRdb trimmed the raw reads at Q25, called clones with MiXCR and kept productive beta chains. Rows merge per CDR3 protein into single entries with the most common DNA and genes. For this entry, the V and J calls and clone size follow TCRdb and not the study's own pipeline. Across this sample there are roughly 120,000 distinct CDR3 sequences, with over 55% seen only once. 15% to 20% of the sample is held by the ten biggest clonotypes.

RNA was extracted from bulk unsorted tissue and checked for quality with a NanoDrop ND-1000 and an Agilent 2100. Normal lung samples were distant non-tumor tissue taken more than 3 cm from the tumor edge. Donors were newly diagnosed lung cancer patients admitted for thoracic surgery in China between August and November 2014, without prior chemotherapy. Anyone who had undergone radiotherapy or chemotherapy before, or who had another cancer at the same time, was left out of the study. Surgical tissue pieces of about 1-2.2 cm3 were preserved in RNAlater solution and stored at -80 °C until use. The material sequenced was distant non-tumor lung tissue. The clonotype comes from a man in his 60s with non-small cell lung cancer. The rearrangement combines TRBV12-3 or TRBV12-4 with TRBJ1-5, and possibly TRBD1, on 5 matching bases. The DNA is TGTGCCAGCACCTGGGGGGGGTATCAGCCCCAGCATTTT. This is translated as CASTWGGYQPQHF.